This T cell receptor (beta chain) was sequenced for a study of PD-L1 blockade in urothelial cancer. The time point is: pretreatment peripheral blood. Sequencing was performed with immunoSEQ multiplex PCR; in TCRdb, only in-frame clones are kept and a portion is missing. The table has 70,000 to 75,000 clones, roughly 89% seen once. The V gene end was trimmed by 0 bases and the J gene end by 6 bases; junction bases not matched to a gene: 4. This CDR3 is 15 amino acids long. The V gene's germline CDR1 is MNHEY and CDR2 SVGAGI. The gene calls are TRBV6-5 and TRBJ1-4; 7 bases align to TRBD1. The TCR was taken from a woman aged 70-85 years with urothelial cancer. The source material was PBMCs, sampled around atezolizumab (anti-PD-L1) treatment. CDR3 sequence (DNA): TGTGCCAGCAGTTACTCTTACGGGACAGATGAAAAACTGTTTTTT. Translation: CASSYSYGTDEKLFF.